This T cell receptor beta chain is drawn from a study of post-analysis software for immune sequencing data. Broader study findings: Samples from one preparation batch, clustered by F measure, grouped strongly together. Elevated frequency relative to controls characterized four or five TRBV segments in patients, TRBV5-6, TRBV5-1 and TRBV20-1 among them. People with multiple sclerosis had a significantly lower normalized Chao1 diversity than controls did.

Unique-molecular-identifier-tagged TCR beta cDNA libraries were used. MiXCR, run by TCRdb on the PCR reads, gives a single entry per CDR3 protein. Counted here are roughly 730,000 distinct CDR3 sequences, 30% occurring once; the ten biggest clones make up roughly 0.53%. With V trimmed by 6 bases and J by 4 bases, 7 bases remained unmatched. The CDR3 consists of 15 residues. CDR1 and CDR2 from the germline V gene are MDHEN and SYDVKM. A remark on this clonotype: Its antigen remains unidentified.

The sample was blood. The V call is TRBV28, the J call TRBJ2-7, with 12 bases identical to TRBD1. This receptor was obtained from a girl between 10 and 17 years old with multiple sclerosis. The CDR3 region is CASRYRDRGLYEQYF. The CDR3 nucleotides are TGTGCCAGCAGATACCGGGACAGGGGGCTATACGAGCAGTACTTC.